Presented here are 3 T cell receptor beta chains from one specimen sequenced in a study of cytomegalovirus exposure and HLA in healthy donors. Measured with immunoSEQ multiplex PCR; TCRdb has only the in-frame clones, and not every one. The sample yields about 220,000 clones, about nine tenths seen once. Specimen: PBMCs. These TCRs come from a woman between 18 and 30 years old in good health and CMV-seronegative.

This clone was detected only a few times. The V and J genes are TRBV19 and TRBJ1-5; 9 bases map to TRBD1. CDR1 and CDR2 (germline): LNHDA, SQIVND (reference sequence). V trimming: 5 bases; J trimming: 5 bases; junction bases outside the gene matches: 4. CDR3 length equals 14 residues. The CDR3 bases are TGTGCCAGTAGTCTGACAGGGGGGGATCAGCCCCAGCATTTT. Translated: CASSLTGGDQPQHF.

The CDR3 coding sequence is TGTGCTGGACATGGCGGGAGGGGGTACGAGCAGTACTTC. It specifies CAGHGGRGYEQYF. This sequence joins TRBV30 and TRBJ2-7, with 9 bases aligning to TRBD2. In germline, CDR1 is GTSNPN, CDR2 SVGIG (reference sequence). The CDR3 consists of 13 residues.

The rearrangement links TRBV5-1 to TRBJ2-1, with 8 positions matching TRBD1. The CDR3 has 16 amino acids. CDR1 and CDR2 from the germline V gene are SGHRS and YFSETQ. After removal of 3 bases from V and 0 bases from J, the junction contained 5 bases not matched to a gene. The CDR3 DNA follows: TGCGCCAGCAGCTCCCCTACAGGGGGCTCCTACAATGAGCAGTTCTTC. This gives the protein CASSSPTGGSYNEQFF.